This T cell receptor beta chain comes out of a study of blood T cell repertoires in COVID-19. At the level of the study: Samples taken during acute and convalescent COVID-19 were collected in the United States, Italy and Spain. Sample material is recorded as cDNA or gDNA derived from T cells, B-cell-depleted T cells, or PBMCs.

Per the study methods: It was from reference gene primer amplification that nucleated cell counts were estimated. This table comes from immunoSEQ multiplex PCR, and its TCRdb copy is limited to in-frame clones, with some not included. That table is the source of V, J and clone size, and D and trimming were worked out from the DNA. Of 84,000 or so clones listed, roughly 89% are singletons. After removal of 3 bases from V and 8 bases from J, the junction contained 4 bases not matched to a gene. The CDR3 is 12 residues long. Germline CDR1 SGDLS, CDR2 YYNGEE. The V gene is TRBV9, the J gene TRBJ1-2; TRBD1 aligns across 7 bases. This clonotype was obtained from a man in his fifties or sixties with acute or convalescent COVID-19. Sequencing was carried out using peripheral blood. The CDR3: CASSEQGLGYTF. DNA for the CDR3: TGTGCCAGCAGCGAACAGGGGCTAGGCTACACCTTC.